The 9 T cell receptor beta chains reported below all come from one sample, sequenced in a study of shared clonotypes between healthy human individuals. Libraries were prepared by immunoSEQ multiplex PCR; TCRdb keeps only in-frame clonotypes and omits some of them. This sample yields 400,000 to 500,000 clones, of which about 82% are seen a single time; 10% to 15% belongs to the top ten. The specimen was PBMCs. Receptors were obtained from a woman aged 40 to 49 in good health. Some clones in this sample may be carry-over from other donors' samples.

This clone has only a few counts. The chain couples TRBV28 to TRBJ2-7, with 8 bases identical to TRBD1. Germline V gene data show CDR1 as MDHEN and CDR2 as SYDVKM. The CDR3 length is 13 residues. The V and J ends lost 5 bases and 6 bases, in that order; junction bases with no gene match: 6. In nucleotides, the CDR3 is TGTGCCAGCAGTCGCGGAACAGGGGGCGAGCAGTACTTC. It specifies CASSRGTGGEQYF.

The rearrangement uses TRBV9 and TRBJ2-3; a possible D gene is TRBD1 (6 bases). Germline V gene sequence: CDR1 SGDLS, CDR2 YYNGEE. The CDR3 is 15 residues long. V dropped 4 bases and J dropped 11 bases, with 23 bases sitting between them. The CDR3 spells CASSKEGGASLGQYF. As DNA, the CDR3 is TGTGCCAGCAGCAAAGAAGGGGGAGCCAGTCTTGGGCAGTATTTT.

The V call is TRBV5-1, the J call TRBJ2-2; 10 bases match TRBD2. Trimming removed 0 bases from V and 5 bases from J; junction bases left unmatched: 13. Looked up from germline, CDR1 is SGHRS and CDR2 is YFSETQ. The CDR3 runs to 19 residues. In DNA form, the CDR3 reads TGCGCCAGCAGCTTGGGATTAAGGGTCACTAGCGGGATTACCGGGGAGCTGTTTTTT. Translating gives CASSLGLRVTSGITGELFF.

A few counts support this clone. The V call is TRBV7-2, the J call TRBJ1-5; 9 positions agree with TRBD1. V was pared by 0 bases and J by 1 base, with 1 base of the junction left unmatched. The CDR3 is made up of 16 amino acids. CDR1 and CDR2 from the germline V gene are SGHTA and FQGNSA. CDR3 nucleotides: TGTGCCAGCAGCTTAGCGGGACAGGGAAGCAATCAGCCCCAGCATTTT. As protein: CASSLAGQGSNQPQHF.

This chain links TRBV7-9 with TRBJ2-2; the D is unclear. CDR3 length: 16 amino acids. CDR1 is SEHNR and CDR2 is FQNEAQ in the germline V gene (reference sequence). Between the trimmed V and J ends, which lost 1 base and 4 bases, there was a span of 13 bases. The CDR3 nucleotides read TGTGCCAGCAGCTTAGACCTGGTACACAGCACCGGGGAGCTGTTTTTT. Protein sequence: CASSLDLVHSTGELFF. Supplemented by reference TRBV7-9 and TRBJ2-2, the full variable domain reads DTGVSQNPRHKITKRGQNVTFRCDPISEHNRLYWYRQTLGQGPEFLTYFQNEAQLEKSRLLSDRFSAERPKGSFSTLEIQRTEQGDSAMYLCASSLDLVHSTGELFFGEGSRLTVL.

This chain uses TRBV7-2 with TRBJ2-5, with a tentative D call TRBD2 (6 bases). The CDR3 runs to 13 residues. The ends were cut back, 3 bases at V and 3 bases at J, with 8 bases in the middle. Looked up from germline, CDR1 is SGHTA and CDR2 is FQGNSA. CDR3 sequence reads: CASSFSGKETQYF. The CDR3 nucleotides read TGTGCCAGCAGCTTTAGCGGCAAAGAGACCCAGTACTTC.

Comment on this clone: One end of the junction does not line up with germline, which may come from a read error. The rearrangement links TRBV18 to TRBJ2-7; 7 positions match TRBD2. The CDR3 runs 17 residues. CDR1 is KGHSH, CDR2 LQKENI, per germline. CDR3 protein: CASSPNYLGTTIYKQYF. The CDR3 DNA reads TGTGCCAGCTCACCTAACTACCTCGGGACTACTATCTACAAGCAGTACTTC. Full variable domain (remainder filled in from reference TRBV18 and TRBJ2-7): NAGVMQNPRHLVRRRGQEARLRCSPMKGHSHVYWYRQLPEEGLKFMVYLQKENIIDESGMPKERFSAEFPKEGPSILRIQQVVRGDSAAYFCASSPNYLGTTIYKQYFGPGTRLTVT.

The CDR3: CASSTPGLAERQYF. The CDR3, as DNA: TGTGCCAGTAGTACCCCGGGACTAGCGGAGCGGCAGTACTTC. The chain uses TRBV19 and TRBJ2-7, with TRBD2 identical over 11 bases. This CDR3 region has 14 residues. Germline trimming cut 4 bases from V and 9 bases from J; bases unmatched to any gene: 8. Germline V gene data show CDR1 as LNHDA and CDR2 as SQIVND (reference sequence).

The chain couples TRBV7-7 to TRBJ2-3, with 7 bases matching TRBD2. V dropped 4 bases and J dropped 0; count of bases not matched to a gene: 7. Germline CDR1 and CDR2: SSHAT and FNYEAQ (reference sequence). The CDR3 totals 16 residues. DNA of the CDR3: TGTGCCAGCAGCTCGGGAGGAGGAGGGAGCACAGATACGCAGTATTTT. Residues: CASSSGGGGSTDTQYF.